The entry that follows covers one TCR beta chain sequence. Its antigen remains unknown. These data originate in a study of T cell responses to AZD1222 COVID-19 vaccine. Profiled with immunoSEQ multiplex PCR; TCRdb holds only in-frame clones, not every one. Of about 150,000 clones in the sample, approximately 85% are singletons; the top ten hold around 8%. Points from the study as a whole: Females outnumbered males among donors, who were mostly white British; clonal diversity was possibly underestimated. Nearly half of spike-specific TCRs reportedly go after variant regions that carry no mutations. No day 14 peak samples; only post-peak repertoires were characterized. The CD4 TCRs associated with vaccination extended across spike and predominated at 160-218 and 743-854.

This sequence was found in an adult who received the MenACWY meningococcal vaccine as a control. The sample was peripheral blood, taken 28 days after the second dose of the MenACWY control vaccine.

This CDR3 is CAWSSSRGLGPGELFF. As DNA, the CDR3 is TGTGCCTGGAGTTCATCCCGGGGACTAGGGCCCGGGGAGCTGTTTTTT. This rearrangement joins TRBV30 to TRBJ2-2, with TRBD2 matching over 8 bases. The V and J ends lost 2 bases and 6 bases, in that order; junction bases with no gene match: 11. The CDR3 sequence is 16 residues long. The germline CDR1 and CDR2 sequences are GTSNPN and SVGIG (reference sequence).